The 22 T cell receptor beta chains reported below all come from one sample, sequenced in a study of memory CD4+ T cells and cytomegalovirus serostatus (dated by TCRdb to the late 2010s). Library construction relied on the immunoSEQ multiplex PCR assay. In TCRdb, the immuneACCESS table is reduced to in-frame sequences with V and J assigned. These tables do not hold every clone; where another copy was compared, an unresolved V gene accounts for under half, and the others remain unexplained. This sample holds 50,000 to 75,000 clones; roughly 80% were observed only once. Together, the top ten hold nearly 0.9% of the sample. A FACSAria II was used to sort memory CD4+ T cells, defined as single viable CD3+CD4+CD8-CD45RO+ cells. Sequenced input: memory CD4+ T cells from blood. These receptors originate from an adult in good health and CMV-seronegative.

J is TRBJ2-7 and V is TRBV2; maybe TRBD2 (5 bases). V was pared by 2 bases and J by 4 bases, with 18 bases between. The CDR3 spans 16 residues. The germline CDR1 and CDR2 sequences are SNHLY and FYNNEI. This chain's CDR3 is CASSEMVGEGLYEQYF. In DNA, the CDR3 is TGTGCCAGCAGTGAAATGGTGGGAGAGGGCTTGTACGAGCAGTACTTC.

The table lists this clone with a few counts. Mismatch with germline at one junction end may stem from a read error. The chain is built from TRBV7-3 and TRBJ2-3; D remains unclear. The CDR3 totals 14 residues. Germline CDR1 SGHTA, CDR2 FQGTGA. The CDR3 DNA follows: TGTGCCAGCAGTTTAAGACCCGGCACAGATACGCAGTATTTT. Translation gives CASSLRPGTDTQYF.

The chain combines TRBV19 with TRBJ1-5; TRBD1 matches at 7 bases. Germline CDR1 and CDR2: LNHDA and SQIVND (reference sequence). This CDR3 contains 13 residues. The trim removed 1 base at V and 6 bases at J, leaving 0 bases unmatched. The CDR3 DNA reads TGTGCCAGTAGTATAGCAGGGGGTCAGCCCCAGCATTTT. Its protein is CASSIAGGQPQHF.

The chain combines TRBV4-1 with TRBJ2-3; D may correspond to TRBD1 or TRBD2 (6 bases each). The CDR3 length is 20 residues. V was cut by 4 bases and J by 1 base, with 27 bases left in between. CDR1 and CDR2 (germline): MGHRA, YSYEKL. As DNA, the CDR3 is TGCGCCAGCAGCCTTAAAGTAGATTCGGGAGTCAGGGGTCGCACAGATACGCAGTATTTT. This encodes CASSLKVDSGVRGRTDTQYF.

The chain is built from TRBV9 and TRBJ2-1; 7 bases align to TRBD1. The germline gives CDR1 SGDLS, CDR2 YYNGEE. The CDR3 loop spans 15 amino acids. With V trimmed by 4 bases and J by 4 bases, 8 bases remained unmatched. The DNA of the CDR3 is TGTGCCAGCAGCAAGGAGACAGGGCGGTACAATGAGCAGTTCTTC. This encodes CASSKETGRYNEQFF.

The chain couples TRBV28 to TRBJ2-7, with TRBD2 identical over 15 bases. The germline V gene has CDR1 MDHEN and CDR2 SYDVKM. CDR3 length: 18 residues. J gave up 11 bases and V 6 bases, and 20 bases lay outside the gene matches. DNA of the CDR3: TGTGCCAGCAGCCGAAGCGGACTAGCGGGAGGGAACCAATTGCCAAAGTACTTC. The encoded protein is CASSRSGLAGGNQLPKYF.

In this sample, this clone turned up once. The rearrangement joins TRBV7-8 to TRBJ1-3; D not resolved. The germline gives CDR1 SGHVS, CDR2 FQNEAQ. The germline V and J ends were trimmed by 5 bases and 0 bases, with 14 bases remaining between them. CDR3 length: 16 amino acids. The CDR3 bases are TGTGCCAGCAGCCCCCCCGACAAGGTCTCTGGAAACACCATATATTTT. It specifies CASSPPDKVSGNTIYF.

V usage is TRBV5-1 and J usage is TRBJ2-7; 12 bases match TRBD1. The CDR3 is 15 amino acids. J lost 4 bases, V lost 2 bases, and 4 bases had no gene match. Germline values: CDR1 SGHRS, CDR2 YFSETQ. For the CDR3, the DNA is TGCGCCAGCAGCTTAGTGGGACAGGGGGCGTACGAGCAGTACTTC. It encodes CASSLVGQGAYEQYF.

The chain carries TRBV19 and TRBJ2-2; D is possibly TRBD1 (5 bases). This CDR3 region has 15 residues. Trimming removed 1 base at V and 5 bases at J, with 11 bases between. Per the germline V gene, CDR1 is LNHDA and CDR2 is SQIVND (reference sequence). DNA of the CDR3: TGTGCCAGTAGTATAGCAGGGCGAGGAACCGGGGAGCTGTTTTTT. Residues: CASSIAGRGTGELFF.

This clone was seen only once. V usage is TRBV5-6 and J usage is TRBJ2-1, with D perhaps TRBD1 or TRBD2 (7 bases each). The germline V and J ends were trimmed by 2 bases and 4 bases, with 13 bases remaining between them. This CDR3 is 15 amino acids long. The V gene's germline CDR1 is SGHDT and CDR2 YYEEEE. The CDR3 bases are TGTGCCAGCAGCTTAAGGGGGCGGGGGTACAATGAGCAGTTCTTC. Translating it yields CASSLRGRGYNEQFF.

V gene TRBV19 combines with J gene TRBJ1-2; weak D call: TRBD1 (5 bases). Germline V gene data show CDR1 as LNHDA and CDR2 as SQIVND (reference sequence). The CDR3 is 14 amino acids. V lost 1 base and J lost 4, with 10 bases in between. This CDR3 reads CASSIGGTLYGYTF. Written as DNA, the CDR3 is TGTGCCAGTAGTATAGGCGGGACTCTCTATGGCTACACCTTC. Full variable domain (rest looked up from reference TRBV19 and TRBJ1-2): DGGITQSPKYLFRKEGQNVTLSCEQNLNHDAMYWYRQDPGQGLRLIYYSQIVNDFQKGDIAEGYSVSREKKESFPLTVTSAQKNPTAFYLCASSIGGTLYGYTFGSGTRLTVV.

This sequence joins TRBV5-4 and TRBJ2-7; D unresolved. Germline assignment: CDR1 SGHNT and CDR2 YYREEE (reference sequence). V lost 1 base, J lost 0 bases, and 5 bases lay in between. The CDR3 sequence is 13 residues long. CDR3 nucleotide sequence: TGTGCCAGCAGCTTGTATGCCTCCTACGAGCAGTACTTC. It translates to CASSLYASYEQYF.

The CDR3 loop reads CASSLGQGAHTDTQYF. The CDR3 DNA reads TGTGCCAGCAGCCTGGGACAGGGGGCGCATACAGATACGCAGTATTTT. The genes are TRBV11-2 and TRBJ2-3, with 12 nucleotides matching TRBD1. CDR1 and CDR2 from the germline V gene are SGHAT and FQNNGV. J was trimmed by 3 bases and V by 5 bases; bases with no gene match: 6. This CDR3 contains 16 residues.

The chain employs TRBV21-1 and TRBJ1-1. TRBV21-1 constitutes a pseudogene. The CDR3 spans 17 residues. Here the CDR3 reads CASRGGPSPNWDTEAFF. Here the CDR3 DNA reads TGTGCCTCAAGGGGAGGGCCTAGCCCCAACTGGGACACTGAAGCTTTCTTT.

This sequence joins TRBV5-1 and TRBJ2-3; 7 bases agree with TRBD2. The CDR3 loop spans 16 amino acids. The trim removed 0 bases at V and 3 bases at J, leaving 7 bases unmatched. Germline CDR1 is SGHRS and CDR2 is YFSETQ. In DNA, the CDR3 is TGCGCCAGCAGCTTGGCCCGGGCGGGAGAAACAGATACGCAGTATTTT. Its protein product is CASSLARAGETDTQYF.

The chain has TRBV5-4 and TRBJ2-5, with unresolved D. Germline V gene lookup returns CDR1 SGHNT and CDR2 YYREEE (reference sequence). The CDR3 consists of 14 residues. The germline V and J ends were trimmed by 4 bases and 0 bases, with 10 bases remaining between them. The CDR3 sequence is CASSPSLNQETQYF. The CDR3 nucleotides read TGTGCCAGCAGCCCTTCCTTAAACCAAGAGACCCAGTACTTC.

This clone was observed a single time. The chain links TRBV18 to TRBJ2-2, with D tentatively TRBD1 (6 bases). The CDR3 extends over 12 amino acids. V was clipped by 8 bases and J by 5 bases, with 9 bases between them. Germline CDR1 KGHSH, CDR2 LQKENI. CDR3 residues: CASTTGTGELFF. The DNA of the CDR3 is TGTGCCAGCACAACAGGGACCGGGGAGCTGTTTTTT.

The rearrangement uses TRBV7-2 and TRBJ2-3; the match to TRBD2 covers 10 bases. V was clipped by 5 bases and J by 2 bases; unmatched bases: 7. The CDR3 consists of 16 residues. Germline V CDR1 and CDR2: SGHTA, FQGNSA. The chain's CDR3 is CASSVFSGGTTDTQYF. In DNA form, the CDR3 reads TGTGCCAGCAGCGTCTTTAGCGGGGGGACCACAGATACGCAGTATTTT.

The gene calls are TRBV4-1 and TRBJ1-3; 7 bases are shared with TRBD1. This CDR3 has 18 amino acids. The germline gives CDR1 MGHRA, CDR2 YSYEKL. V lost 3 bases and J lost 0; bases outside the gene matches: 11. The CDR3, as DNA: TGCGCCAGCAGCCACTACTCCCGGGACAGAAGCTCTGGAAACACCATATATTTT. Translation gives CASSHYSRDRSSGNTIYF.

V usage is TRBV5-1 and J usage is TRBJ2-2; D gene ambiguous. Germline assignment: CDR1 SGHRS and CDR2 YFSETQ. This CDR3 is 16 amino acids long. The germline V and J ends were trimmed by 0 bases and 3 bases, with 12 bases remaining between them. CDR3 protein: CASSLARVRYTGELFF. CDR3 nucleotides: TGCGCCAGCAGCTTGGCAAGGGTTAGGTACACCGGGGAGCTGTTTTTT.

The CDR3 nucleotides read TGCGCCAGCAGCCGAGACAGGTGGGATGAGCAGTTCTTC. Amino acid sequence: CASSRDRWDEQFF. This sequence joins TRBV5-1 and TRBJ2-1; D may be TRBD1 (6 bases). CDR1 is SGHRS, CDR2 YFSETQ, per germline. This CDR3 has 13 residues. V was cut by 4 bases and J by 8 bases, with 13 bases left in between.

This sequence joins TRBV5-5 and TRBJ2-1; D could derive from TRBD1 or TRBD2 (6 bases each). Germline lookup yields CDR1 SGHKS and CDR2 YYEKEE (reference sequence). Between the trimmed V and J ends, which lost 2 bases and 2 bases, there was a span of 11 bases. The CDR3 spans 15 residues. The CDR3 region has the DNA TGTGCCAGCAGCTTAGGGGGGCTTACCTACAATGAGCAGTTCTTC. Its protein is CASSLGGLTYNEQFF.